These 9 T cell receptor beta chains were all obtained from the same sample, sequenced in a study of graft-versus-host responses after intestinal transplantation. Clones were read by immunoSEQ multiplex PCR, and TCRdb kept only the in-frame ones, dropping some. The sample yields about 15,000 clones, approximately 70% seen once. Intraepithelial plus lamina propria lymphocytes were released by processing graft tissue. The source was ileum tissue, collected around 720 days after intestinal transplantation. The receptors were sampled from a human patient who received an intestinal transplant, so some T cells may come from the graft donor.

The V gene is TRBV2, the J gene TRBJ1-1, with D perhaps matching TRBD1 (6 bases). The CDR3 runs to 15 residues. V was clipped by 6 bases and J by 3 bases, with 17 bases between them. Germline V gene data show CDR1 as SNHLY and CDR2 as FYNNEI. The CDR3 spells CASRGVGRGYTEAFF. The CDR3, as DNA: TGTGCCAGCAGAGGGGTAGGGAGGGGGTACACTGAAGCTTTCTTT.

V usage is TRBV9 and J usage is TRBJ1-2, with 8 bases matching TRBD1. CDR3 length: 16 residues. Germline CDR1 and CDR2: SGDLS and YYNGEE. Trimming cost V 4 bases and J 0 bases; bases outside gene matches: 8. The CDR3 sequence is CASSPRQGRPNYGYTF. CDR3 nucleotide sequence: TGTGCCAGCAGCCCCCGACAGGGGAGGCCTAACTATGGCTACACCTTC.

V is TRBV4-2 and J is TRBJ1-4, with 8 bases lining up with TRBD1. The V and J ends lost 5 bases and 10 bases, in that order; junction bases with no gene match: 9. The V gene's germline CDR1 is LGHNA and CDR2 YNFKEQ. CDR3 size: 14 residues. CDR3 residues: CASSLEPGQGKLFF. In DNA form, the CDR3 reads TGTGCCAGCAGCTTGGAACCCGGACAGGGAAAACTGTTTTTT.

The chain carries TRBV11-2 and TRBJ2-5, with 10 bases lining up with TRBD2. V lost 3 bases to trimming and J lost 5 bases; unmatched junction nucleotides: 3. Per the germline V gene, CDR1 is SGHAT and CDR2 is FQNNGV. The CDR3 contains 14 residues. CDR3 residues: CASSFSGGKETQYF. CDR3 nucleotides: TGTGCCAGCAGCTTTAGCGGGGGGAAGGAGACCCAGTACTTC. Using reference TRBV11-2 and TRBJ2-5 for the parts outside the CDR3, the full variable domain is EAGVAQSPRYKIIEKRQSVAFWCNPISGHATLYWYQQILGQGPKLLIQFQNNGVVDDSQLPKDRFSAERLKGVDSTLKIQPAKLEDSAVYLCASSFSGGKETQYFGPGTRLLVL.

The chain links TRBV5-1 to TRBJ2-2, with D perhaps matching TRBD1 (5 bases). CDR3 length: 16 residues. Deletions cut 3 bases from V and 0 bases from J, with 12 bases between. Germline V CDR1 and CDR2: SGHRS, YFSETQ. The CDR3 loop reads CASSWGGGANTGELFF. CDR3 DNA: TGCGCCAGCAGCTGGGGCGGTGGTGCGAACACCGGGGAGCTGTTTTTT.

The chain links TRBV7-9 to TRBJ1-2, with 7 bases identical to TRBD1. The CDR3 runs to 15 residues. Germline trimming cut 5 bases from V and 1 base from J; bases unmatched to any gene: 7. Per the germline V gene, CDR1 is SEHNR and CDR2 is FQNEAQ (reference sequence). The CDR3 DNA sequence: TGTGCCAGCAGCCTTTCCGGGACAGTTAACTATGGCTACACCTTC. It translates to CASSLSGTVNYGYTF. Looking up the rest from reference TRBV7-9 and TRBJ1-2 gives the full variable domain: DTGVSQNPRHKITKRGQNVTFRCDPISEHNRLYWYRQTLGQGPEFLTYFQNEAQLEKSRLLSDRFSAERPKGSFSTLEIQRTEQGDSAMYLCASSLSGTVNYGYTFGSGTRLTVV.

V gene TRBV5-4 combines with J gene TRBJ2-1; D remains unclear. V was clipped by 1 base and J by 2 bases, with 16 bases between them. In germline, CDR1 is SGHNT, CDR2 YYREEE (reference sequence). This CDR3 is built from 17 residues. The CDR3 region is CASSLTKMTRTYNEQFF. The CDR3 DNA reads TGTGCCAGCAGCTTGACCAAAATGACAAGAACCTACAATGAGCAGTTCTTC.

This clone appeared a single time. The V and J genes are TRBV5-6 and TRBJ1-2; no reliable D call. CDR1 is SGHDT, CDR2 YYEEEE, per germline. V dropped 0 bases and J dropped 5 bases, with 11 bases sitting between them. CDR3 size: 14 residues. The CDR3 reads CASSLAGRDYGYTF. The DNA for the CDR3 is TGTGCCAGCAGCTTGGCCGGGAGGGATTATGGCTACACCTTC.

V gene TRBV18 combines with J gene TRBJ2-7; 7 positions match TRBD1. Germline assignment: CDR1 KGHSH and CDR2 LQKENI. J gave up 6 bases and V 6 bases, and 8 bases lay outside the gene matches. The CDR3 runs to 13 residues. CDR3 amino acids: CASSPNRDSEQYF. As DNA, the CDR3 is TGTGCCAGCTCGCCGAACCGGGACAGCGAGCAGTACTTC.